These T cell receptor beta chains were read from a single sample in a study of blood T cell repertoires in COVID-19. Generated by immunoSEQ multiplex PCR, the TCRdb table keeps only in-frame clones and is missing some. The profile shows roughly 250,000 clones, 88% of them singletons. Sample: peripheral blood. All receptors come from a woman in her 40s who had recovered from COVID-19. The conserved cysteine and the conserved F or W are not part of the CDR3 here. Each record gives: V gene, CDR3 protein.

>TRBV2
ASSDWRGGSYNEQF
>TRBV18
ASSPAGGTGNTIY
>TRBV4-3
ASSQDVGSGSGEQY
>TRBV7-2
ASSLGGSGANVLT
>TRBV27
ASTSRGDFLTYEQY
>TRBV2
ASSGQGGEQY
>TRBV6-1
ASSEEGQGGYEQY
>TRBV28
ASQLAGGDEQF
>TRBV28
ASSPRASGGSYEQY
>TRBV11-2
ASSTDQGGISYNEQF
>TRBV19
ASILLGDSGNTIY
>TRBV7-6
ASSRTGNEQF
>TRBV19
ATSPQGANSPLH
>TRBV19
ASSIVSSGPYEQY
>TRBV18
ASSPQSQDGYT
>TRBV24-1
ATSDSLGNTGELF
>TRBV2
ASSRAQGIRETQY
>TRBV7-6
ASSPHSGGIDTQY
>TRBV5-1
ASSLAGLRGDTQY
>TRBV25-1
ASSEGQGNQPQH
>TRBV28
ASRGHTGVINEQF
>TRBV30
AWSLPDRDNQPQH
>TRBV19
ASSIKRGGMNEQF
>TRBV5-5
ASSLGSAGTGVWGTDTQY
>TRBV30
AWSVLGAETQY
>TRBV18
ASSQLAGTDNEQF
>TRBV5-4
ASSRGLAGGKQETQY
>TRBV5-6
ASSFYGNNEQF
>TRBV9
ASTQTGEPNYGYT
>TRBV18
ASSNLGSGGNEKLF
>TRBV9
ASSAQRGSYNEQF
>TRBV28
ASSRQGLETQY
>TRBV4-1
ASSQERRAGGNSNQPQH
>TRBV7-8
ASSFRTGGTGELF
>TRBV7-2
ASSSGLAGRVGELF
>TRBV7-2
ASSSYLNSPLH
>TRBV4-3
ASSQLLAGGPYEQF
>TRBV7-6
ASSSTLRQGRGSYEQY
>TRBV4-2
ASSQAQGAHEQY
>TRBV24-1
ATSDFPGTGVDTGELF